Presented here are 26 T cell receptor beta chains from one specimen sequenced in a study of cytomegalovirus exposure and HLA in healthy donors. Researchers ran the PCR with 60 Vbeta and 13 Jbeta primers. Sequencing was performed with immunoSEQ multiplex PCR; in TCRdb, only in-frame clones are kept and a portion is missing. The sample records roughly 180,000 clones, 70% to 80% being singletons. The sample consisted of PBMCs. Receptors were obtained from a girl aged 5-17 years in good health and CMV-seropositive.

The chain has TRBV5-4 and TRBJ1-6; 8 bases align to TRBD1. The V segment lost 4 bases and the J segment 7 bases; nucleotides outside the gene matches: 4. The CDR3 is 14 amino acids. Germline V lookup: CDR1 SGHNT, CDR2 YYREEE (reference sequence). DNA for the CDR3: TGTGCCAGCAGCCTGGGACAGGACAATTCACCCCTCCACTTT. Translated: CASSLGQDNSPLHF.

The V call is TRBV19, the J call TRBJ2-3; 10 nucleotides match TRBD2. From germline, CDR1 is LNHDA and CDR2 SQIVND (reference sequence). The CDR3 is made up of 14 amino acids. V lost 6 bases, J lost 6 bases, and 6 bases stayed unmatched. Here the CDR3 DNA reads TGTGCCAGTAGGTTACTAGCGGGGTCCGATACGCAGTATTTT. Amino acid sequence: CASRLLAGSDTQYF.

V usage is TRBV5-1 and J usage is TRBJ2-7; 9 bases are shared with TRBD1. Germline V gene data show CDR1 as SGHRS and CDR2 as YFSETQ. The ends lost 4 bases at V and 4 bases at J; junction bases unmatched: 3. This CDR3 is built from 13 residues. In nucleotides, the CDR3 is TGCGCCAGCAGCACGGGACAGGGATACGAGCAGTACTTC. Encoded protein: CASSTGQGYEQYF.

The chain combines TRBV11-3 with TRBJ1-6; D ambiguous. The V and J ends lost 3 bases and 2 bases respectively, with 11 bases between them. There are 16 residues in the CDR3. The germline V gene has CDR1 SGHNT and CDR2 YENEEA. CDR3 amino acids: CASSFGEETYNSPLHF. The CDR3 bases are TGTGCCAGCAGCTTTGGGGAGGAGACCTATAATTCACCCCTCCACTTT.

The chain joins TRBV19 to TRBJ2-3; no definite D call. Germline CDR1 and CDR2: LNHDA and SQIVND (reference sequence). V was clipped by 1 base and J by 0 bases, with 11 bases between them. The CDR3 contains 16 residues. CDR3 loop: CASSIGAATSTDTQYF. CDR3 in DNA: TGTGCCAGTAGTATAGGGGCAGCTACTAGCACAGATACGCAGTATTTT.

The chain is built from TRBV11-2 and TRBJ1-4, with TRBD1 identical over 9 bases. The length of the CDR3 is 15 residues. Trimming removed 5 bases from V and 7 bases from J; junction bases left unmatched: 8. Per the germline V gene, CDR1 is SGHAT and CDR2 is FQNNGV. The CDR3 spells CASSQGDRAIEKLFF. In DNA form, the CDR3 reads TGTGCCAGCAGCCAGGGGGACAGGGCGATTGAAAAACTGTTTTTT.

The J gene is TRBJ1-5, the V gene TRBV5-8; D not resolved. Trimming took 5 bases from V and 3 from J, leaving 15 bases between them. Germline V gene sequence: CDR1 SGHTS, CDR2 YDEGEE. The CDR3 extends over 15 amino acids. This CDR3 is CASRPVSGFNQPQHF. The CDR3 coding sequence is TGTGCCAGCAGGCCGGTATCAGGTTTCAATCAGCCCCAGCATTTT.

This clone was counted a few times. V gene TRBV19 combines with J gene TRBJ1-1, with 9 bases lining up with TRBD1. This CDR3 region has 13 residues. CDR1 is LNHDA, CDR2 SQIVND, per germline (reference sequence). V lost 7 bases to trimming and J lost 3 bases; unmatched junction nucleotides: 3. The CDR3 protein is CASMDRGYTEAFF. DNA for the CDR3: TGTGCCAGTATGGACAGGGGATACACTGAAGCTTTCTTT. The full variable domain, rest sourced from reference TRBV19 and TRBJ1-1, is DGGITQSPKYLFRKEGQNVTLSCEQNLNHDAMYWYRQDPGQGLRLIYYSQIVNDFQKGDIAEGYSVSREKKESFPLTVTSAQKNPTAFYLCASMDRGYTEAFFGQGTRLTVV.

This chain links TRBV5-4 with TRBJ2-1; 13 nucleotides line up with TRBD2. The CDR3 contains 15 residues. The V segment lost 4 bases and the J segment 9 bases; nucleotides outside the gene matches: 7. Per germline, CDR1 SGHNT and CDR2 YYREEE (reference sequence). CDR3 in amino acids: CASSRRGLAGSEQFF. The CDR3 coding sequence is TGTGCCAGCAGCAGAAGGGGACTAGCGGGGAGTGAGCAGTTCTTC.

A few counts support this clone. The V and J genes are TRBV19 and TRBJ2-7; 7 bases agree with TRBD1. V gave up 10 bases and J gave up 1 base; unmatched junction bases: 4. CDR1 and CDR2 from the germline V gene are LNHDA and SQIVND (reference sequence). This CDR3 contains 12 residues. CDR3 sequence (DNA): TGTGCCACGACGGGACAGTCCTACGAGCAGTACTTC. Protein sequence: CATTGQSYEQYF. Full variable domain (outside the CDR3, taken from reference TRBV19 and TRBJ2-7): DGGITQSPKYLFRKEGQNVTLSCEQNLNHDAMYWYRQDPGQGLRLIYYSQIVNDFQKGDIAEGYSVSREKKESFPLTVTSAQKNPTAFYLCATTGQSYEQYFGPGTRLTVT.

This chain links TRBV4-1 with TRBJ2-7; weak D call: TRBD1 (6 bases). CDR1 and CDR2 from the germline V gene are MGHRA and YSYEKL. CDR3 size: 15 residues. V was trimmed by 0 bases and J by 2 bases, leaving 11 bases between them. DNA of the CDR3: TGCGCCAGCAGCCAAGATCAGGGGCCAACCTACGAGCAGTACTTC. Encoded protein: CASSQDQGPTYEQYF.

The J gene is TRBJ1-1, the V gene TRBV11-3, with TRBD1 matching 8 bases. V lost 5 bases, J lost 6 bases, and 5 bases stayed unmatched. Germline CDR1 and CDR2: SGHNT and YENEEA. This CDR3 is built from 13 residues. DNA for the CDR3: TGTGCCAGCAGCGCCGCGACAGGGGCTGAAGCTTTCTTT. It specifies CASSAATGAEAFF.

The gene calls are TRBV2 and TRBJ1-3, with D tentatively TRBD1 (5 bases). The CDR3 is 12 amino acids. CDR1 and CDR2 from the germline V gene are SNHLY and FYNNEI. The V and J ends lost 11 bases and 3 bases respectively, with 11 bases between them. The CDR3 DNA sequence: TGTGCCGTCAGGGTTGGTGGAAACACCATATATTTT. The encoded protein is CAVRVGGNTIYF.

This sequence joins TRBV27 and TRBJ1-6; maybe TRBD1 (5 bases). CDR3 length: 14 residues. Germline V gene lookup returns CDR1 MNHEY and CDR2 SMNVEV (reference sequence). V lost 6 bases, J lost 9 bases, and 15 bases lay in between. The CDR3: CASRGLGSGSPLHF. In DNA form, the CDR3 reads TGTGCCAGCAGGGGGCTGGGGTCAGGTTCACCCCTCCACTTT.

This rearrangement joins TRBV4-1 to TRBJ1-6, with TRBD1 as a possible D gene (6 bases). The germline CDR1 and CDR2 sequences are MGHRA and YSYEKL. V gave up 4 bases and J gave up 7 bases, with 14 bases separating them. The CDR3 covers 15 residues. In DNA, the CDR3 is TGCGCCAGCAGCCGCCAGGGACAAGGGAATTCACCCCTCCACTTT. This sequence encodes CASSRQGQGNSPLHF.

V gene TRBV6-5 combines with J gene TRBJ1-1, with 8 bases lining up with TRBD1. CDR3 length: 14 residues. V was pared by 8 bases and J by 4 bases, with 9 bases of the junction left unmatched. The germline V gene has CDR1 MNHEY and CDR2 SVGAGI. CDR3 amino acids: CASGSSDRATEAFF. Here the CDR3 DNA reads TGTGCCAGCGGTTCCTCGGACAGGGCCACTGAAGCTTTCTTT.

J is TRBJ1-6 and V is TRBV5-6; TRBD1 is a possible D gene (5 bases). The germline V gene has CDR1 SGHDT and CDR2 YYEEEE. This CDR3 is built from 13 residues. V was clipped by 2 bases and J by 8 bases, with 8 bases between them. CDR3 nucleotides: TGTGCCAGCAGCTTCGGCAGGGATTCACCCCTCCACTTT. Amino acid sequence: CASSFGRDSPLHF.

This clone was seen only once. The chain carries TRBV11-2 and TRBJ2-6; a weak D match, TRBD1 (6 bases). Germline lookup yields CDR1 SGHAT and CDR2 FQNNGV. V was cut by 1 base and J by 5 bases, with 9 bases left in between. The CDR3 contains 15 residues. The CDR3 here is CASSLVQGRANVLTF. The CDR3 bases are TGTGCCAGCAGCTTAGTGCAGGGGAGGGCCAACGTCCTGACTTTC.

The V call is TRBV30, the J call TRBJ1-5; weak D call: TRBD1 (5 bases). The CDR3 sequence is 15 residues long. Germline V gene data show CDR1 as GTSNPN and CDR2 as SVGIG (reference sequence). The V end lost 0 bases, the J end lost 1 base, and 10 bases lay between the germline ends. CDR3 nucleotide sequence: TGTGCCTGGAGTGTAGGGGTGGGGAGCAATCAGCCCCAGCATTTT. This sequence encodes CAWSVGVGSNQPQHF.

The rearrangement links TRBV2 to TRBJ1-6; 7 bases line up with TRBD1. This CDR3 has 18 residues. The germline V gene encodes CDR1 SNHLY and CDR2 FYNNEI. V dropped 6 bases and J dropped 4; count of bases not matched to a gene: 15. The CDR3 DNA reads TGTGCCAGCAGGAGGGACCTTTCGGGACAGAATTATAATTCACCCCTCCACTTT. Translated: CASRRDLSGQNYNSPLHF.

The rearrangement joins TRBV6-4 to TRBJ2-1; D ambiguous. Germline CDR1 is MRHNA and CDR2 is SNTAGT. V was trimmed by 0 bases and J by 9 bases, leaving 12 bases between them. The CDR3 consists of 14 residues. The CDR3 sequence is CASSDSTVPAEQFF. The CDR3 DNA is TGTGCCAGCAGTGACTCCACAGTGCCAGCTGAGCAGTTCTTC.

This clone was seen a few times. V and J are TRBV5-4 and TRBJ1-1, with 11 nucleotides matching TRBD1. The germline V gene has CDR1 SGHNT and CDR2 YYREEE (reference sequence). Trimming removed 4 bases from V and 4 bases from J; junction bases left unmatched: 3. This CDR3 has 14 amino acids. CDR3 region: CASSPGQGATEAFF. CDR3 nucleotides: TGTGCCAGCAGCCCTGGACAGGGGGCCACTGAAGCTTTCTTT. Full variable domain (outside the CDR3, taken from reference TRBV5-4 and TRBJ1-1): ETGVTQSPTHLIKTRGQQVTLRCSSQSGHNTVSWYQQALGQGPQFIFQYYREEENGRGNFPPRFSGLQFPNYSSELNVNALELDDSALYLCASSPGQGATEAFFGQGTRLTVV.

This chain uses TRBV10-3 with TRBJ2-5, with a possible D match to TRBD1 (6 bases). The V end lost 4 bases, the J end lost 3 bases, and 9 bases lay between the germline ends. The germline V gene encodes CDR1 ENHRY and CDR2 SYGVKD. CDR3 length: 13 amino acids. The CDR3 DNA is TGTGCCATCAGTGGTTACAGGGAAGAGACCCAGTACTTC. Protein product: CAISGYREETQYF.

The rearrangement joins TRBV2 to TRBJ2-2; D might be TRBD2 (6 bases). The CDR3 runs 14 residues. The germline V gene has CDR1 SNHLY and CDR2 FYNNEI. Between the trimmed V and J ends, which lost 7 bases and 4 bases, there was a span of 13 bases. The CDR3 DNA reads as TGTGCCAGCAAACGGGACTCCTTCACCGGGGAGCTGTTTTTT. Residues: CASKRDSFTGELFF.

J is TRBJ2-3 and V is TRBV4-2, with 8 bases identical to TRBD1. The CDR3 loop spans 15 amino acids. V shed 4 bases and J 6 bases; nucleotides not matched to a gene: 9. Per the germline V gene, CDR1 is LGHNA and CDR2 is YNFKEQ. CDR3 sequence reads: CASSLLGQGADTQYF. The CDR3 DNA sequence: TGTGCCAGCAGCCTCCTCGGGCAGGGGGCGGATACGCAGTATTTT.

The rearrangement links TRBV6-5 to TRBJ2-3; no firm D call. The CDR3 is made up of 12 amino acids. V shed 5 bases and J shed 1 base, with 4 bases lying between them. Germline-derived CDR1 and CDR2 are MNHEY and SVGAGI. Here the CDR3 reads CASSRGTDTQYF. In DNA form, the CDR3 reads TGTGCCAGCAGTCGCGGCACAGATACGCAGTATTTT.